This TCR beta chain was retrieved from a study of shared clonotypes between healthy human individuals. Findings and caveats of the study: Relative to memory subsets, naive subsets generally showed larger estimated richness.

Notes on this clone: Its antigen is unknown.

Per the original data handling: Junction-only immunoSEQ sequences carried no quality scores, so filtering differed. Repertoires were generated with immunoSEQ multiplex PCR, while TCRdb's copy carries only in-frame clones and drops some. V, J and clone size derive from that table, while D and trimming were established from the DNA sequence. The data hold hundreds of thousands of clones, with 90% to 96% observed a single time. Germline trimming cut 6 bases from V and 6 bases from J; bases unmatched to any gene: 7. Germline CDR1 SGHTA, CDR2 FQGNSA. This CDR3 region has 15 residues. The receptor comes from a woman in her twenties or thirties in good health. The sequencing sample was made of naive CD4+ T cells sorted from blood. As for subset: CD45RA+ positively selected. The V gene is TRBV7-2, the J gene TRBJ2-3, with 12 bases fitting TRBD2. The CDR3 protein is CASRLTTSGSDTQYF. For the CDR3, the DNA is TGTGCCAGCAGACTTACGACTAGCGGGAGTGATACGCAGTATTTT.